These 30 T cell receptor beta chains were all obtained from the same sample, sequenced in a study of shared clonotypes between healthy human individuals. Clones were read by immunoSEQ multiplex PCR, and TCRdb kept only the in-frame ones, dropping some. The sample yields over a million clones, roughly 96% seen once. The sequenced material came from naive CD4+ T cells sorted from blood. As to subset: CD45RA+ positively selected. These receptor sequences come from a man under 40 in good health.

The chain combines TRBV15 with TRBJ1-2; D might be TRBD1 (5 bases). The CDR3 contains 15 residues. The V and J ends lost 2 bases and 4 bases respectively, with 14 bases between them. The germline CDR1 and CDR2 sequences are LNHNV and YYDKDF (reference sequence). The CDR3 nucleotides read TGTGCCACCAGCAGATCGAACCAGGGATCCTATGGCTACACCTTC. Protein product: CATSRSNQGSYGYTF. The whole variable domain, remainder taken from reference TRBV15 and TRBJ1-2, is DAMVIQNPRYQVTQFGKPVTLSCSQTLNHNVMYWYQQKSSQAPKLLFHYYDKDFNNEADTPDNFQSRRPNTSFCFLDIRSPGLGDTAMYLCATSRSNQGSYGYTFGSGTRLTVV.

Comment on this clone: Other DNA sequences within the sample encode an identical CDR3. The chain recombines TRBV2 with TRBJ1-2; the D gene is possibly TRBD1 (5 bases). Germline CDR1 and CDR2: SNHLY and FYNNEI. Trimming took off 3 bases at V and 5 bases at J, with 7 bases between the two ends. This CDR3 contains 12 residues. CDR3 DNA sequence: TGTGCCAGCAGTGAGGAGGGGTATGGCTACACCTTC. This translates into CASSEEGYGYTF.

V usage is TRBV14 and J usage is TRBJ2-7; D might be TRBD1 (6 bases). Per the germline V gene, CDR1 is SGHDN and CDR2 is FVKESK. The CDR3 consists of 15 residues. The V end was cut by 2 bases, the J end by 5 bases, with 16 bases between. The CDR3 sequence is CASSQFRGAPHEQYF. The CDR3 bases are TGTGCCAGCAGCCAATTCAGGGGCGCCCCTCACGAGCAGTACTTC.

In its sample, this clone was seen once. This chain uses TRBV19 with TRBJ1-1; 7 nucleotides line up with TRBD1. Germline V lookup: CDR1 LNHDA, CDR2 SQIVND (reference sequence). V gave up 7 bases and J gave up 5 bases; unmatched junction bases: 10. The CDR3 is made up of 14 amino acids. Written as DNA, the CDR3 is TGTGCCAGTAACAGACAGGGAGGATTGACTGAAGCTTTCTTT. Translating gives CASNRQGGLTEAFF.

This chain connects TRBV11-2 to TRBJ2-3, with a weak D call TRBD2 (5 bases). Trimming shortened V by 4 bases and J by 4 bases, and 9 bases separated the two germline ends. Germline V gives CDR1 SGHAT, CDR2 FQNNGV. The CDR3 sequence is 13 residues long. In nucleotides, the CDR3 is TGTGCCAGCAGCTCCAGGAGGCCAGATACGCAGTATTTT. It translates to CASSSRRPDTQYF. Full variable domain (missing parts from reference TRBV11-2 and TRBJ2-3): EAGVAQSPRYKIIEKRQSVAFWCNPISGHATLYWYQQILGQGPKLLIQFQNNGVVDDSQLPKDRFSAERLKGVDSTLKIQPAKLEDSAVYLCASSSRRPDTQYFGPGTRLTVL.

The CDR3 is CASSWRLGVYEQYF. The CDR3 bases are TGTGCCAGCAGTTGGAGGTTAGGGGTCTACGAGCAGTACTTC. The chain uses TRBV6-5 and TRBJ2-7; D is tentatively TRBD1 or TRBD2 (5 bases each). Germline CDR1 is MNHEY and CDR2 is SVGAGI. The V end lost 4 bases, the J end lost 3 bases, and 13 bases lay between the germline ends. This CDR3 is 14 amino acids long.

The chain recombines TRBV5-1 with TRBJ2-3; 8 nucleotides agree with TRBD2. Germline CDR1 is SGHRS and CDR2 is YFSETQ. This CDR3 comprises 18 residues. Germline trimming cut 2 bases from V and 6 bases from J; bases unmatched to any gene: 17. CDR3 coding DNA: TGCGCCAGCAGCTTACCCTCGTTACTAGCGGTTATGGCGGATACGCAGTATTTT. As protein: CASSLPSLLAVMADTQYF.

The CDR3 DNA follows: TGTGCCAGCACCTCAGAAACACGTGGGGAGTACTTC. As protein: CASTSETRGEYF. V usage is TRBV2 and J usage is TRBJ2-7; D uncertain. Trimming stripped 7 bases from V and 11 bases from J, with 18 bases between. Germline CDR1 and CDR2: SNHLY and FYNNEI. CDR3 size: 12 residues.

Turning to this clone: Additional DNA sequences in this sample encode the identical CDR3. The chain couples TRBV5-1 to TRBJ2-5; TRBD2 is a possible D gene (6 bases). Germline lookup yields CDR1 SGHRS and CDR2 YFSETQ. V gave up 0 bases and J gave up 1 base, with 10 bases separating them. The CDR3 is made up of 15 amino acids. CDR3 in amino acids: CASSLAPGGQETQYF. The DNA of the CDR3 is TGCGCCAGCAGCTTGGCCCCCGGGGGCCAAGAGACCCAGTACTTC.

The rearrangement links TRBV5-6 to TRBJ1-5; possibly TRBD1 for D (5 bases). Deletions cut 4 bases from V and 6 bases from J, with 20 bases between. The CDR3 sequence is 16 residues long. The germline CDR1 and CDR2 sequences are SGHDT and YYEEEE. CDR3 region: CASSPGGGSLAQPQHF. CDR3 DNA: TGTGCCAGCAGCCCCGGGGGGGGGTCATTGGCTCAGCCCCAGCATTTT.

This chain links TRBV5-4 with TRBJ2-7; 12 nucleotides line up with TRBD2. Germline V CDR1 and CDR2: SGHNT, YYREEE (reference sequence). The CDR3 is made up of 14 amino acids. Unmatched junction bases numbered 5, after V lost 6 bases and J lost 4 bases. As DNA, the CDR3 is TGTGCCAGCACTCTAGCGGGAGGGAAATACGAGCAGTACTTC. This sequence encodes CASTLAGGKYEQYF.

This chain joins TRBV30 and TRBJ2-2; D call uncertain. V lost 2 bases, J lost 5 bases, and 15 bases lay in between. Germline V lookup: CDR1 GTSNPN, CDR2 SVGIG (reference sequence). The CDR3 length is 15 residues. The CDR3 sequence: CAWSRLSGGTGELFF. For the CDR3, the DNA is TGTGCCTGGAGTCGATTAAGTGGTGGGACCGGGGAGCTGTTTTTT.

CDR3 residues: CASSSLDRPRTEAFF. CDR3 DNA: TGCGCCAGCAGCTCCCTGGACAGGCCTCGCACTGAAGCTTTCTTT. The chain couples TRBV5-1 to TRBJ1-1; 7 bases map to TRBD1. The V and J ends lost 3 bases and 4 bases, in that order; junction bases with no gene match: 9. The length of the CDR3 is 15 residues. Germline CDR1 is SGHRS and CDR2 is YFSETQ. The complete variable domain, with remaining parts taken from reference TRBV5-1 and TRBJ1-1, reads KAGVTQTPRYLIKTRGQQVTLSCSPISGHRSVSWYQQTPGQGLQFLFEYFSETQRNKGNFPGRFSGRQFSNSRSEMNVSTLELGDSALYLCASSSLDRPRTEAFFGQGTRLTVV.

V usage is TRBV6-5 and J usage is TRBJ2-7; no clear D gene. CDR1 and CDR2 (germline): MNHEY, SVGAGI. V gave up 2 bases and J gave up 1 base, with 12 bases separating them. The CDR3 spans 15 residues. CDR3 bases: TGTGCCAGCAGTTACGGTTGGGCAGATTCCTACGAGCAGTACTTC. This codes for CASSYGWADSYEQYF.

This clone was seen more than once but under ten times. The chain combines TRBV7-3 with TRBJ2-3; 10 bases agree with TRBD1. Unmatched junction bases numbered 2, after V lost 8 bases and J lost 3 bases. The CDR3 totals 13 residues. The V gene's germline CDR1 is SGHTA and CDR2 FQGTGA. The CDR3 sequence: CASGTGVTDTQYF. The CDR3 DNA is TGTGCCAGCGGGACAGGGGTAACAGATACGCAGTATTTT.

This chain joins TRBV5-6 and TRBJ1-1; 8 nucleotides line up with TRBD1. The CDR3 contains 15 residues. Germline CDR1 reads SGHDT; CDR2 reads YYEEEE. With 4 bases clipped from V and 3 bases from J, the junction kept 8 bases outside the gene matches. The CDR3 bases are TGTGCCAGCAGCCTCTCGCGACAGGGGCACACTGAAGCTTTCTTT. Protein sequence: CASSLSRQGHTEAFF.

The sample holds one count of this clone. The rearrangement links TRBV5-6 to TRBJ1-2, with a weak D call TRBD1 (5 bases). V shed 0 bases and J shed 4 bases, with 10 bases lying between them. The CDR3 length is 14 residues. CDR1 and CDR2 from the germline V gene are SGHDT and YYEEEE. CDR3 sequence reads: CASSLDRDSYGYTF. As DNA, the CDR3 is TGTGCCAGCAGCTTGGACCGTGACAGCTATGGCTACACCTTC.

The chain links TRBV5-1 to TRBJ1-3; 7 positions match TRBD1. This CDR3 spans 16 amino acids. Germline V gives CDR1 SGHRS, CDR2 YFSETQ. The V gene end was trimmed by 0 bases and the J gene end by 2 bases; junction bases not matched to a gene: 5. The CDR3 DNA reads TGCGCCAGCAGCTTGGAGGAGGGGGCAGCTGGAAACACCATATATTTT. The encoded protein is CASSLEEGAAGNTIYF.

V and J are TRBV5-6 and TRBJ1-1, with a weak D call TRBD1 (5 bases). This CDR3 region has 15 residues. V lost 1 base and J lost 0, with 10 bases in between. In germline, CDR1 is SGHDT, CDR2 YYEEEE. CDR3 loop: CASSLRQIMNTEAFF. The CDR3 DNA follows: TGTGCCAGCAGCTTGCGACAGATCATGAACACTGAAGCTTTCTTT.

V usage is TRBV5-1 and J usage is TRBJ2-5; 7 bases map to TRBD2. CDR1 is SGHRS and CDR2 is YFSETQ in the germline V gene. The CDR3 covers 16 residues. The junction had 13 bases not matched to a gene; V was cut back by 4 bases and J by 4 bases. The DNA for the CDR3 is TGCGCCAGCAGCCCCGCCGTGGCGGGAGTGGGAGAGACCCAGTACTTC. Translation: CASSPAVAGVGETQYF.

The CDR3: CASSLGTREETQYF. CDR3 DNA: TGCGCCAGCAGCTTGGGGACTAGAGAAGAGACCCAGTACTTC. The chain has TRBV5-1 and TRBJ2-5; 7 nucleotides align to TRBD2. Trimming took 0 bases from V and 3 from J; bases not matched to a gene: 2. Germline V gives CDR1 SGHRS, CDR2 YFSETQ. The CDR3 is made up of 14 amino acids. Full variable domain (remainder filled in from reference TRBV5-1 and TRBJ2-5): KAGVTQTPRYLIKTRGQQVTLSCSPISGHRSVSWYQQTPGQGLQFLFEYFSETQRNKGNFPGRFSGRQFSNSRSEMNVSTLELGDSALYLCASSLGTREETQYFGPGTRLLVL.

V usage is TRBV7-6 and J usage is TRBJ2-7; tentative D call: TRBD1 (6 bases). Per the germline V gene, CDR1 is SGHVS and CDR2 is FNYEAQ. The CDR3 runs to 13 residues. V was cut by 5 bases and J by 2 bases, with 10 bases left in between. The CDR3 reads CASSPGATYEQYF. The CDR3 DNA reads TGTGCCAGCAGCCCAGGGGCCACCTACGAGCAGTACTTC. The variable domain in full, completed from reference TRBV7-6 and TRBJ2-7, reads GAGVSQSPRYKVTKRGQDVALRCDPISGHVSLYWYRQALGQGPEFLTYFNYEAQQDKSGLPNDRFSAERPEGSISTLTIQRTEQRDSAMYRCASSPGATYEQYFGPGTRLTVT.

CDR3 bases: TGTGCCACCAGCAGGAGCAAACCAGGCTACGAGCAGTACTTC. Amino acid sequence: CATSRSKPGYEQYF. J is TRBJ2-7 and V is TRBV15; no reliable D call. Trimming removed 3 bases at V and 3 bases at J, with 12 bases between. The germline V gene has CDR1 LNHNV and CDR2 YYDKDF (reference sequence). This CDR3 is 14 amino acids long.

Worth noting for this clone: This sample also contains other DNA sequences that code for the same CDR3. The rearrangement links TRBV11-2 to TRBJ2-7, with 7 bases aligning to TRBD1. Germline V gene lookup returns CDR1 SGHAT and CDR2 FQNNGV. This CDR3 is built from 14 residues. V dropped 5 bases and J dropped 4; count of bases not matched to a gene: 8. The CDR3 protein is CASSPPGQYYEQYF. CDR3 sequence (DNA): TGTGCCAGCAGCCCCCCGGGACAGTATTACGAGCAGTACTTC. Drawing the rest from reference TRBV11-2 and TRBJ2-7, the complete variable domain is EAGVAQSPRYKIIEKRQSVAFWCNPISGHATLYWYQQILGQGPKLLIQFQNNGVVDDSQLPKDRFSAERLKGVDSTLKIQPAKLEDSAVYLCASSPPGQYYEQYFGPGTRLTVT.

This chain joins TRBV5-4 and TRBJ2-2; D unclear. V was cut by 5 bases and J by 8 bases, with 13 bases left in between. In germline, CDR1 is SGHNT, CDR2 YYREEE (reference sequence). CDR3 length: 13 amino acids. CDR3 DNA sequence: TGTGCCAGCAGACCCTCGGGTGGGGGGGAGCTGTTTTTT. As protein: CASRPSGGGELFF.

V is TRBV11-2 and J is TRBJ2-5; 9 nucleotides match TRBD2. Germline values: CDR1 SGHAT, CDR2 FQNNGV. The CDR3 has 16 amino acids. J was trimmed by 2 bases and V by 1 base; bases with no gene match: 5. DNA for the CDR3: TGTGCCAGCAGCTTAGTTTTTAGCGGGGGTCAAGAGACCCAGTACTTC. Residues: CASSLVFSGGQETQYF.

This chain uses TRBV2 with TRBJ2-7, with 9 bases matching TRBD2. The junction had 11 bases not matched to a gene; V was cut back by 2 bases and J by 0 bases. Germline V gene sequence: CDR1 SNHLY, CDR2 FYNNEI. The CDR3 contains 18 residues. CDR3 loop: CASSESPTFSGSSYEQYF. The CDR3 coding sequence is TGTGCCAGCAGTGAATCCCCGACATTTAGCGGGAGCTCCTACGAGCAGTACTTC.

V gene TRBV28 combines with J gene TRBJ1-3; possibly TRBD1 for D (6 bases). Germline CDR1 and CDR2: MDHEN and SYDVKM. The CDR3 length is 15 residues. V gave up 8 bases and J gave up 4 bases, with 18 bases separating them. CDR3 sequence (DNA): TGTGCCAGCTGGAAGGGGGTCCCCTCCGGAAACACCATATATTTT. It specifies CASWKGVPSGNTIYF.

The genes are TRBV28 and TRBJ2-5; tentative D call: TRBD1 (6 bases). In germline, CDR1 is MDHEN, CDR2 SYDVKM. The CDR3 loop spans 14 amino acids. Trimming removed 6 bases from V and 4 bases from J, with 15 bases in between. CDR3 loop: CASSEQGRGETQYF. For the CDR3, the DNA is TGTGCCAGCAGCGAACAGGGTCGAGGAGAGACCCAGTACTTC.

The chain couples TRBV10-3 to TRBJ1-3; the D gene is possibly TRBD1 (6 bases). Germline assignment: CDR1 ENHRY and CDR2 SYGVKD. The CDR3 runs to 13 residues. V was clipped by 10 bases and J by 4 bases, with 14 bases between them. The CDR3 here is CATTQGLGNTIYF. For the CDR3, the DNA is TGTGCCACCACCCAGGGGCTCGGAAACACCATATATTTT.